This TCR beta chain comes out of a study of CD8+CD57+ T cells in acquired aplastic anemia. About the research overall: Recorded DNA amounts for sorted CD4+ and CD8+ cells had an average of approximately 3 ug.

Study-level points and caveats: Twenty-nine CD8+ CDR3 sequences were shared between patients and controls.

The template for TCR beta VDJ and CDR3 sequence profiling was genomic DNA. Each CDR3 protein is one row after TCRdb ran MiXCR on the reads. The sample consists of some 70,000 distinct CDR3 sequences, approximately 51% of them appearing once. Details on this clonotype: Antigen specificity is unknown.

The TCR sequence derives from a human donor in good health, serving as a control. The source material was sorted CD4+, CD8+, or CD8+CD57+ T cells (not recorded which) from PBMCs.

The CDR3 sequence is CASSVESGGYTF. The DNA of the CDR3 is TGTGCCAGCAGCGTAGAAAGCGGTGGCTACACCTTC. This rearrangement joins TRBV9 to TRBJ1-2, with D hard to call. This CDR3 has 12 residues. Germline V gene sequence: CDR1 SGDLS, CDR2 YYNGEE. Trimming stripped 0 bases from V and 7 bases from J, with 7 bases between.